This T cell receptor beta chain was recovered during a study of response to subunit inactivated influenza vaccine. Via MiXCR, TCRdb re-called the RT-PCR reads, giving one row per CDR3 protein. This sample has about 480,000 distinct CDR3 sequences, with 25% found just once. In the case of this clonotype: Its target is not known.

Study conclusions and caveats: Authors suggested seasonal influenza vaccinations each recruit few new T cells.

This TCR was sampled from a man aged 50 to 59 who received an inactivated influenza vaccine. This specimen consisted of CD4+ T cells sorted from PBMCs, obtained less than 6 days after vaccination.

The CDR3 DNA reads as TGCGCCAGCAGCCAAGAGAGGGGGATCACCGGGGAGCTGTTTTTT. Its protein product is CASSQERGITGELFF. The V gene is TRBV4-3, the J gene TRBJ2-2, with D perhaps matching TRBD1 (6 bases). The germline gives CDR1 LGHNA, CDR2 YSLEER. With 0 bases removed from V and 4 bases from J, the gap between germline ends came to 9 bases. The CDR3 has 15 amino acids.